The clone carrying this T cell receptor beta chain was detected only a few times. As the method for making TCR beta libraries, quantitative 5'-RACE with molecular barcodes was used. TCRdb reprocessed the 5' RACE reads with MiXCR, giving one entry per CDR3 protein. The sample holds about 130,000 distinct CDR3 sequences; 9.3% are singletons and the top ten take 2.5% to 3.5%. The CDR3 extends over 16 amino acids. Trimming removed 4 bases from V and 3 bases from J, with 14 bases in between. CDR1 is SGDLS and CDR2 is YYNGEE in the germline V gene. This sample is part of a study of CD8 T cells in ankylosing spondylitis.

The rearrangement links TRBV9 to TRBJ2-6; D perhaps matches TRBD1 (6 bases). Sequenced sample: blood, either unsorted or a sorted T cell fraction (not recorded which). The receptor's source is a male donor with ankylosing spondylitis or in good health (not recorded which). Here the CDR3 reads CASSRLGAYGANVLTF. DNA for the CDR3: TGTGCCAGCAGCAGATTGGGGGCGTATGGGGCCAACGTCCTGACTTTC.